This TCR beta chain was obtained from a study of blood T cell repertoires in COVID-19. Study-level background: Sites in the United States, Italy and Spain provided acute and convalescent COVID-19 samples.

Here immunoSEQ multiplex PCR was the method, and the copy in TCRdb shows in-frame clones only, minus some. Of about 65,000 clones in the sample, 85% to 95% were seen once. V gave up 3 bases and J gave up 4 bases, with 12 bases separating them. The CDR3 sequence is 14 residues long. Germline V gene data show CDR1 as MNHNS and CDR2 as SASEGT. The chain joins TRBV6-1 to TRBJ1-2, with TRBD1 as a possible D gene (5 bases). The sample consisted of peripheral blood. The sequence derives from a man in his sixties or seventies with active COVID-19. The CDR3 sequence: CASSETVGSYGYTF. DNA of the CDR3: TGTGCCAGCAGTGAGACAGTGGGGTCCTATGGCTACACCTTC.